This TCR beta chain comes out of a study of blood T cell repertoires in COVID-19. The repertoire was sequenced with immunoSEQ multiplex PCR; TCRdb's copy has only in-frame clones and lacks some. The sample contains about 210,000 clones, more than 65% of which appear only once. The length of the CDR3 is 16 residues. Germline V gene lookup returns CDR1 LNHNV and CDR2 YYDKDF (reference sequence). The V gene lost 7 bases and the J gene lost 0 bases, with 13 bases spanning the gap. Sequencing was performed on peripheral blood. This TCR came from a man aged 40-50 years who had recovered from COVID-19. J is TRBJ1-6 and V is TRBV15; no definite D call. This CDR3 is CATINAGSSYNSPLHF. As DNA, the CDR3 is TGTGCCACCATTAACGCGGGGAGCTCCTATAATTCACCCCTCCACTTT.